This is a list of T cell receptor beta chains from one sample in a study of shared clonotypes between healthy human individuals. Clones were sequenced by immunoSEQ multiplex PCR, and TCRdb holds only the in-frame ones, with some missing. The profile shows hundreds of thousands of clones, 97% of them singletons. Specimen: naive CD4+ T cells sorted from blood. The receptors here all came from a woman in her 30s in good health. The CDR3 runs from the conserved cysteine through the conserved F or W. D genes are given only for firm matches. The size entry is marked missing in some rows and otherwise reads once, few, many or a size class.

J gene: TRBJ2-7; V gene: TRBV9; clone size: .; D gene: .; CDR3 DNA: TGTGCCAGCAGCGTAGTCGGAGGGGGCCAGTCCGAGCAGTACTTC; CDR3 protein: CASSVVGGGQSEQYF
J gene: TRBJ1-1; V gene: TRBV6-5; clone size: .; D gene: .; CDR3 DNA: TGTGCCAGCAGTTACTGGGAGGGTATCACTGAAGCTTTCTTT; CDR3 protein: CASSYWEGITEAFF
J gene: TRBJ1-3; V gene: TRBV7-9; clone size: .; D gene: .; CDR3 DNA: TGTGCCAGCAGCTTCTTCTGGGCCGACTCTGGAAACACCATATATTTT; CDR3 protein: CASSFFWADSGNTIYF
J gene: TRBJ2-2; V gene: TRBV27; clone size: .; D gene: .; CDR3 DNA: TGTGCCAGCCGTCGGGGATTGAACACCGGGGAGCTGTTTTTT; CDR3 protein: CASRRGLNTGELFF
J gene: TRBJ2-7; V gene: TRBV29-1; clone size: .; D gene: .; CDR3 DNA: TGCAGCGCCCTAAAATCTTCCTACGAGCAGTACTTC; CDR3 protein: CSALKSSYEQYF
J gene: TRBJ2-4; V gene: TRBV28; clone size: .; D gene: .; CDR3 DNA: TGTGCCAGCCTCGCCGGGGGAGGAAACATTCAGTACTTC; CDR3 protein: CASLAGGGNIQYF
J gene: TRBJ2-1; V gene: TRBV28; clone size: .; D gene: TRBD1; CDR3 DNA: TGTGCCAGCCGCTCCCTGGAGGACAGGCCGAACAATGAGCAGTTCTTC; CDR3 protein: CASRSLEDRPNNEQFF
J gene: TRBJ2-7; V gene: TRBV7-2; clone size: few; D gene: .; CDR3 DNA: TGTGCCAGCAGCCCAGGCTATCCTCAGTACTTC; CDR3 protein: CASSPGYPQYF
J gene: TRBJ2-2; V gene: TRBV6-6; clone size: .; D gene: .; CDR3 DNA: TGTGCCAGCAGGCGGGGTGGAAAGGAGTCCGGGGAGCTGTTTTTT; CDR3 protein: CASRRGGKESGELFF
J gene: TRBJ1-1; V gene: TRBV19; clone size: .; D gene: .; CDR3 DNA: TGTGCCAGTAGTATGGGAGCAGGGACTGAAGCTTTCTTT; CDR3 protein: CASSMGAGTEAFF
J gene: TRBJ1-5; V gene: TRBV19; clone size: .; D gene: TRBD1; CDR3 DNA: TGTGCCAGTAGTATAGGCCCGGGAGGGGGCGTCAATGGGCCCCAGCATTTT; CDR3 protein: CASSIGPGGGVNGPQHF
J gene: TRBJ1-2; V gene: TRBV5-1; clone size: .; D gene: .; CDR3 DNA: TGCGCCAGCAGCCCTTTAGACACATACTATGGCTACACCTTC; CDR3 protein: CASSPLDTYYGYTF
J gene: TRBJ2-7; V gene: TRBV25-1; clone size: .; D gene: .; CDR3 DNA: TGTGCCAGCGTCTCAGGCGTCGACTACGAGCAGTACTTC; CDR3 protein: CASVSGVDYEQYF
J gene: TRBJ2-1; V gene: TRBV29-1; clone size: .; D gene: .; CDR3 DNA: TGCAGCGTTGATTTACAGGTCAATGAGCAGTTCTTC; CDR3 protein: CSVDLQVNEQFF
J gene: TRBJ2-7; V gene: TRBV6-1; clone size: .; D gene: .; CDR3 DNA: TGTGCCAGCGGCGATAGCGGCTCCTACGAGCAGTACTTC; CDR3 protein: CASGDSGSYEQYF
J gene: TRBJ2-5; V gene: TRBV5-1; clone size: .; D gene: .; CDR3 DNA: TGCGCCAGCAGCTTGGCGTACCAAGAGACCCAGTACTTC; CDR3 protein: CASSLAYQETQYF
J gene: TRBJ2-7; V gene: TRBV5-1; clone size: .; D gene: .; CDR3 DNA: TGCGCCACCAGCAAAGGGGAGAGCGTCGACGAGCAGTACTTC; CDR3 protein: CATSKGESVDEQYF
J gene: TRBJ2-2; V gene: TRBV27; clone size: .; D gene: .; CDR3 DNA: TGTGCCAGCAGGCTAATGTCGGGAATCAACACCGGGGAGCTGTTTTTT; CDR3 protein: CASRLMSGINTGELFF
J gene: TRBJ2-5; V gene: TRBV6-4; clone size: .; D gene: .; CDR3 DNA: TGTGCCATCGTTGGGGGCCTCAAACAAGAGACCCAGTACTTC; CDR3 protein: CAIVGGLKQETQYF
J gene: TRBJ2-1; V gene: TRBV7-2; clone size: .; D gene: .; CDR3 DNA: TGTGCCAGCAGCCGGCTGGCGGGACCGACCTACAATGAGCAGTTCTTC; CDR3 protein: CASSRLAGPTYNEQFF
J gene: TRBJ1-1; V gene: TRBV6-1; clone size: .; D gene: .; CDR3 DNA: TGTGCCAGCAGTGAAAGTATGAACACTGAAGCTTTCTTT; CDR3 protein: CASSESMNTEAFF